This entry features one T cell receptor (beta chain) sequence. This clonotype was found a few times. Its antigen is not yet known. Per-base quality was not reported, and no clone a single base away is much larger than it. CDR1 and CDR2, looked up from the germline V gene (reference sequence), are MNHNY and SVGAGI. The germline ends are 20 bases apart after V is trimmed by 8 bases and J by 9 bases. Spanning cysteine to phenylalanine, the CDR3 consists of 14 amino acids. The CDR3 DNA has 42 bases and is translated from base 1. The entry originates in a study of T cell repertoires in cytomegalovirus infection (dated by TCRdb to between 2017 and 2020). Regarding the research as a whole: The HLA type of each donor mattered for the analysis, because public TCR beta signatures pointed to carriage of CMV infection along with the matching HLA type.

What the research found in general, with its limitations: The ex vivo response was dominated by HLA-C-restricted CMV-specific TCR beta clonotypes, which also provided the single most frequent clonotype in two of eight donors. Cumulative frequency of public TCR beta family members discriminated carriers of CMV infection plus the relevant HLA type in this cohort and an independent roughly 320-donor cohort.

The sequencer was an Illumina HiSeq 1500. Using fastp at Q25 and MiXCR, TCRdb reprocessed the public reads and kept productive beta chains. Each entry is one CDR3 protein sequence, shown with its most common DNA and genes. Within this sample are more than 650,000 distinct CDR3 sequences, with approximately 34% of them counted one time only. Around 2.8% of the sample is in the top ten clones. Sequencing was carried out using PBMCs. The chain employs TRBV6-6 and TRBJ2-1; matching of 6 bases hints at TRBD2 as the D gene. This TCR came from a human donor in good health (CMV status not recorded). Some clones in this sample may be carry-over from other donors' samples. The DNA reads TGTGCCAGCGCCTTGACTAGTGGCGTTGGTGAGCAGTTCTTC. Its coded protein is CASALTSGVGEQFF.